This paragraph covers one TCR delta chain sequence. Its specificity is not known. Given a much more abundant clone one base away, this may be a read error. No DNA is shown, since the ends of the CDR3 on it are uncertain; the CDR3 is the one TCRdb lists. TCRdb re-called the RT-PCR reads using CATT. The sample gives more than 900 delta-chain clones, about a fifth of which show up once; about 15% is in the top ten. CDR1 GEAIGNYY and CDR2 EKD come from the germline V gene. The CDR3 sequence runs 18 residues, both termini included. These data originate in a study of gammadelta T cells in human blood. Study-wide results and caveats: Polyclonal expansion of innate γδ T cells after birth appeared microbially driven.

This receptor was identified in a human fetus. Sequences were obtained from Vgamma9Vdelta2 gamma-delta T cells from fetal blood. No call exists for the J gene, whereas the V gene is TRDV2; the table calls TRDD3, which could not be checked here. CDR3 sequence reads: CACVCVGDGSWDTRQMFF.